The rows below give T cell receptor beta chains drawn from one sample of a study of T cell responses to AZD1222 COVID-19 vaccine. The table came from immunoSEQ multiplex PCR; TCRdb's copy has only in-frame clones and leaves some out. The data show approximately 130,000 clones, with approximately 93% seen just once and approximately 3.4% held by the top ten. The specimen comprised peripheral blood, sampled on day 0 of AZD1222 vaccination. The receptors were gathered from an adult in good health. Each CDR3 is given with its conserved first and last residue.

v_gene,CDR3aa
TRBV29-1,CSVASREGYTF
TRBV28,CASSSGTSGRANEQFF
TRBV13,CASSLDRGRGNTIYF
TRBV7-2,CASSPDGAYNEQFF
TRBV27,CASSQGTLALNYGYTF
TRBV7-9,CASSSQHLGEAFF
TRBV28,CASVAGASYNEQFF
TRBV28,CASKSGQGGSLETQYF
TRBV5-4,CASSTGGRRTDTQYF
TRBV5-1,CASSLLGSSYNEQFF
TRBV4-1,CASSQKPSFGDQPQHF
TRBV5-1,CASCSGTGGRNEQYF
TRBV24-1,CATSDYQETQYF
TRBV9,CASSHKDRASEAFF
TRBV7-9,CASSLGGTSTDTQYF
TRBV7-9,CASSLGRQGPARGYTF
TRBV6-6,CASSPGPATGYTF
TRBV20-1,CSASLGQPPYEQYF
TRBV24-1,CATSEGGPNYGYTF
TRBV6-2/TRBV6-3,CASSHTDRGGNEQFF
TRBV7-3,CASSERRGTGLDEQFF
TRBV5-5,CASSFWGQLNTEAFF
TRBV19,CASRFTRGTYNEQFF
TRBV7-8,CASSTNQGAGYGYTF
TRBV11-2,CASSTPGLGYTF
TRBV19,CASRDYNYGYTF
TRBV6-2/TRBV6-3,CASSRTGGNEQFF
TRBV28,CASIPGASNQPQHF
TRBV7-9,CASSPTGAGQPQHF
TRBV5-6,CASSPPWGNTEAFF
TRBV4-1,CASSQQQGSGTEAFF
TRBV29-1,CSVAGTSGTSNEQFF
TRBV12-5,CASAAGQQTDTQYF
TRBV6-5,CASSTTGTSVYEQYF
TRBV7-2,CASSFLALNSGDYGYTF
TRBV5-5,CASSLGSIAGADTEAFF
TRBV19,CASSIAQGGYGYTF
TRBV19,CASSTGQVNTEAFF
TRBV5-1,CASSLEGTGTDYAFF
TRBV21-1,CALPHGRTSGSHQETQYF
TRBV2,CASSPDRGRNSPLHF
TRBV4-1,CASSQDRAGAGEQYF
TRBV29-1,CSVDGRGRGYGYTF
TRBV9,CASSLRPGLAGALIGTDTQYF
TRBV15,CATSRGTFSGNTIYF
TRBV28,CASRKAGQQETQYF
TRBV6-5,CASSYSFSSLNEKLFF
TRBV7-9,CASSLAGNTIYF
TRBV28,CASTQLAEAFF
TRBV2,CASSEPKGKTEAFF
TRBV5-1,CASSFSSGANVLTF
TRBV6-5,CASTIFRDSNQPQHF
TRBV28,CASSFDPTGYSNQPQHF
TRBV7-9,CASSSDRDHGYTF
TRBV30,CAWSSILGSGTNEKLFF
TRBV7-9,CASSLLQGWDGYTF
TRBV7-2,CASSKRGTGVTGNTIYF
TRBV6-5,CVSSPAAGGTEAFF
TRBV5-1,CASSYRSPYNEQFF
TRBV30,CAWSVRGGTYEQYF